This T cell receptor beta chain is from a study of cytomegalovirus exposure and HLA in healthy donors. Study information: Earlier findings included 90 million to 120 million unique TCR beta sequences obtained from some 180 million T cells. Study-wide points: TRBV6-2, TRBV6-3 and some other V segments were excluded as indistinguishable.

About this clone itself: Its cognate antigen is unknown.

Germline loops: CDR1 SQVTM, CDR2 ANQGSEA. The CDR3 runs to 14 residues. V lost 6 bases, J lost 1 base, and 15 bases lay in between. This PCR relied on a set of 60 Vbeta primers and 13 Jbeta primers. Libraries were prepared by immunoSEQ multiplex PCR; TCRdb keeps only in-frame clonotypes and omits some of them. This table holds around 150,000 clones, around 70% found once. The donors (healthy individuals) were bone marrow donors. V gene TRBV29-1 combines with J gene TRBJ2-5; D is possibly TRBD1 (5 bases). The receptor comes from a man between 40 and 49 years old in good health and CMV-seronegative. Sequencing input: PBMCs. CDR3 loop: CSVVGQEGQETQYF. The CDR3 nucleotides read TGCAGCGTAGTGGGGCAGGAAGGCCAAGAGACCCAGTACTTC.